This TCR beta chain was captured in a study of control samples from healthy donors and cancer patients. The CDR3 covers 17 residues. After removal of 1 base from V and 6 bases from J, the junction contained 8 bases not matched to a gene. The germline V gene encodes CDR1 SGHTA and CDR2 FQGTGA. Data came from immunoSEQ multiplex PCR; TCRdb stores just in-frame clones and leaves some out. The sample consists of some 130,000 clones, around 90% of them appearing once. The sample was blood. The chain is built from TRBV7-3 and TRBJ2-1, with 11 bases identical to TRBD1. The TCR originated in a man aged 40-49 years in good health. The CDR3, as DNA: TGTGCCAGCAGCTTAAACCCCGGACAGGGGGCCCTCAATGAGCAGTTCTTC. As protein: CASSLNPGQGALNEQFF. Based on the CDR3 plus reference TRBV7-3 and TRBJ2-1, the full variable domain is GAGVSQTPSNKVTEKGKYVELRCDPISGHTALYWYRQSLGQGPEFLIYFQGTGAADDSGLPNDRFFAVRPEGSVSTLKIQRTERGDSAVYLCASSLNPGQGALNEQFFGPGTRLTVL.